This T cell receptor beta chain was sequenced for a study of blood T cell repertoires in COVID-19. At the level of the study: COVID-19 samples collected from the United States, Italy and Spain covered acute and convalescent phases.

Study processing details: Amplification from reference gene primers served as the basis for estimated nucleated cell counts. Assay: immunoSEQ multiplex PCR; the TCRdb copy retains only in-frame clones and omits some. The V and J calls and clone size were taken over from that table, and D and trimming were inferred from the DNA. The profile shows hundreds of thousands of clones, roughly 88% of them singletons. V dropped 1 base and J dropped 12 bases, with 15 bases sitting between them. The CDR3 sequence is 13 residues long. From germline, CDR1 is SEHNR and CDR2 FQNEAQ (reference sequence). The sequence was obtained from a woman in her forties or fifties with active or convalescent COVID-19. The sample consisted of peripheral blood. The V and J genes are TRBV7-9 and TRBJ1-2, with a tentative D call TRBD1 (6 bases). The CDR3 sequence: CASSLGGQGIHTF. The CDR3 DNA is TGTGCCAGCAGCTTAGGGGGGCAAGGGATTCACACCTTC.